These T cell receptor beta chains were read from a single sample in a study of beta chain features in type 1 diabetes. The data were produced by immunoSEQ multiplex PCR, yet TCRdb's version contains in-frame clones alone and is incomplete. The sample records 310,000 or so clones, approximately 9.9% being singletons. Sample: central memory CD4+ T cells from blood. The receptors come from a man aged 25 to 40 with type 1 diabetes. Each CDR3 is given with its conserved first and last residue. The order of the fields is CDR3 protein, CDR3 DNA, V gene, J gene, D gene, clone size. D genes are given only for firm matches. Not every row has a clone size; where given, it reads once, few, many or a size class.

CDR3: CASSLAWSGDTQYF; DNA: TGTGCCAGCAGCTTAGCCTGGTCGGGCGATACGCAGTATTTT; V: TRBV11-2; J: TRBJ2-3; D: -; size: few
CDR3: CASSPVGGETQYF; DNA: TGTGCCAGCAGCCCGGTAGGCGGGGAGACCCAGTACTTC; V: TRBV11-2; J: TRBJ2-5; D: -; size: -
CDR3: CASSLAGRSYNEQFF; DNA: TGTGCCAGCAGCTTAGCGGGGAGATCCTACAATGAGCAGTTCTTC; V: TRBV7-2; J: TRBJ2-1; D: -; size: few
CDR3: CASSLGTGGGDTQYF; DNA: TGTGCCAGCAGCTTAGGGACAGGGGGAGGAGATACGCAGTATTTT; V: TRBV7-2; J: TRBJ2-3; D: TRBD1; size: few
CDR3: CASSLAPDRGYGYTF; DNA: TGTGCCAGCAGCTTAGCGCCGGACAGGGGGTATGGCTACACCTTC; V: TRBV7-2; J: TRBJ1-2; D: TRBD1; size: few
CDR3: CASSQGLAGGNEQFF; DNA: TGCGCCAGCAGCCAAGGACTAGCGGGGGGCAATGAGCAGTTCTTC; V: TRBV4-3; J: TRBJ2-1; D: TRBD2; size: -
CDR3: CATSPFGGLPGDTQYF; DNA: TGTGCCACCTCTCCGTTCGGGGGGCTACCCGGGGATACGCAGTATTTT; V: TRBV7-2; J: TRBJ2-3; D: -; size: -
CDR3: CASSSLTFKETQYF; DNA: TGCGCCAGCAGCTCTCTCACTTTTAAGGAGACCCAGTACTTC; V: TRBV5-1; J: TRBJ2-5; D: -; size: many
CDR3: CASMERSSYNEQFF; DNA: TGTGCCAGTATGGAGCGGAGCTCCTACAATGAGCAGTTCTTC; V: TRBV19; J: TRBJ2-1; D: -; size: -
CDR3: CASSSGRGQYF; DNA: TGTGCCAGCTCGTCGGGACGCGGGCAGTACTTC; V: TRBV18; J: TRBJ2-7; D: -; size: few
CDR3: CASSRDSLSYEQYF; DNA: TGTGCCAGCAGCCGGGACTCTCTATCCTACGAGCAGTACTTC; V: TRBV6-5; J: TRBJ2-7; D: -; size: -
CDR3: CASSQQPGGAFF; DNA: TGTGCCAGCAGTCAGCAGCCTGGTGGAGCTTTCTTT; V: TRBV6-5; J: TRBJ1-1; D: -; size: -
CDR3: CASSVLGSGGYTF; DNA: TGTGCCAGCAGCGTTCTAGGGAGCGGTGGCTACACCTTC; V: TRBV9; J: TRBJ1-2; D: -; size: few
CDR3: CASSRNYNEQFF; DNA: TGTGCCAGCAGCCGAAATTACAATGAGCAGTTCTTC; V: TRBV9; J: TRBJ2-1; D: -; size: few
CDR3: CAIDRDKITEAFF; DNA: TGTGCCATCGACCGGGACAAGATTACTGAAGCTTTCTTT; V: TRBV7-8; J: TRBJ1-1; D: -; size: -
CDR3: CASSYSRGTGDTQYF; DNA: TGTGCCAGCAGTTACTCGAGAGGTACAGGTGATACGCAGTATTTT; V: TRBV6-5; J: TRBJ2-3; D: -; size: -
CDR3: CASRRDLPDYETQYF; DNA: TGTGCCAGCAGACGGGACTTACCTGACTACGAGACCCAGTACTTC; V: TRBV5-4; J: TRBJ2-5; D: -; size: few
CDR3: CASSLGGRSGETQYF; DNA: TGTGCCAGCAGCTTAGGCGGCAGGTCGGGAGAGACCCAGTACTTC; V: TRBV7-2; J: TRBJ2-5; D: -; size: -
CDR3: CAISEASGGTFF; DNA: TGTGCCATCAGTGAGGCTAGCGGGGGGACATTTTTT; V: TRBV10-3; J: TRBJ2-3; D: TRBD2; size: many
CDR3: CAWGPKDTQYF; DNA: TGTGCCTGGGGGCCAAAGGATACGCAGTATTTT; V: TRBV30; J: TRBJ2-3; D: -; size: few
CDR3: CASSFSAEFSGRGAESYNEQFF; DNA: TGTGCCAGCAGTTTCTCGGCGGAATTCAGCGGGCGGGGGGCCGAGTCCTACAATGAGCAGTTCTTC; V: TRBV2; J: TRBJ2-1; D: TRBD2; size: few
CDR3: CASSRGRQSPLHF; DNA: TGTGCCAGTTCCAGGGGGCGTCAATCACCCCTCCACTTT; V: TRBV7-9; J: TRBJ1-6; D: TRBD1; size: -
CDR3: CASSLAGSYSNQPQHF; DNA: TGTGCCAGCAGCTTGGCCGGGAGTTATAGCAATCAGCCCCAGCATTTT; V: TRBV5-4; J: TRBJ1-5; D: -; size: few
CDR3: CASRRGTNPGDEQFF; DNA: TGTGCCAGCAGGAGGGGTACTAATCCGGGGGATGAGCAGTTCTTC; V: TRBV9; J: TRBJ2-1; D: -; size: many
CDR3: CASSLGPTSGVTQYF; DNA: TGTGCCAGCAGCTTAGGCCCGACTAGCGGGGTTACGCAGTATTTT; V: TRBV7-2; J: TRBJ2-3; D: TRBD2; size: -
CDR3: CASSRDRGNGYTF; DNA: TGTGCCAGCAGCCGGGACAGGGGAAACGGCTACACCTTC; V: TRBV5-6; J: TRBJ1-2; D: TRBD1; size: few
CDR3: CASSYSSGDDASPLHF; DNA: TGTGCCAGCAGTTACTCTAGCGGGGACGACGCTTCACCCCTCCACTTT; V: TRBV6-5; J: TRBJ1-6; D: -; size: -
CDR3: CAWSPGPNEQYF; DNA: TGTGCCTGGAGTCCCGGACCTAACGAGCAGTACTTC; V: TRBV30; J: TRBJ2-7; D: -; size: few
CDR3: CATSPERDGYTF; DNA: TGTGCCACCTCACCCGAGAGGGACGGCTACACCTTC; V: TRBV2; J: TRBJ1-2; D: -; size: -
CDR3: CASSLGLTLGNQPQHF; DNA: TGTGCCAGCAGCTTGGGGTTAACTCTGGGCAATCAGCCCCAGCATTTT; V: TRBV5-6; J: TRBJ1-5; D: -; size: -
CDR3: CASSVGGLLYGANVLTF; DNA: TGTGCCAGCAGTGTAGGGGGCCTCCTGTACGGGGCCAACGTCCTGACTTTC; V: TRBV2; J: TRBJ2-6; D: TRBD1; size: few
CDR3: CATSWAGESTDTQYF; DNA: TGTGCCACCAGCTGGGCGGGGGAAAGCACAGATACGCAGTATTTT; V: TRBV15; J: TRBJ2-3; D: TRBD2; size: -
CDR3: CASSPWTSGAGTDTQYF; DNA: TGCGCCAGCAGCCCATGGACTAGCGGGGCTGGCACAGATACGCAGTATTTT; V: TRBV5-1; J: TRBJ2-3; D: TRBD2; size: many
CDR3: CASSLNRVEQYF; DNA: TGTGCCAGCAGTTTAAACAGGGTCGAGCAGTACTTC; V: TRBV6-6; J: TRBJ2-7; D: -; size: -
CDR3: CASKKRGGQVEDTQYF; DNA: TGTGCCAGCAAAAAGCGGGGGGGCCAGGTAGAAGATACGCAGTATTTT; V: TRBV2; J: TRBJ2-3; D: TRBD2; size: many
CDR3: CAWPRDRKRSNSPLHF; DNA: TGTGCCTGGCCTAGGGACAGGAAAAGGAGCAATTCACCCCTCCACTTT; V: TRBV30; J: TRBJ1-6; D: TRBD1; size: many
CDR3: CASSPDRVGSPLHF; DNA: TGCGCCAGCAGCCCGGACAGGGTTGGCTCACCCCTCCACTTT; V: TRBV4-3; J: TRBJ1-6; D: TRBD1; size: -
CDR3: CAWSAGQGLGTYEQYF; DNA: TGTGCCTGGAGCGCCGGACAGGGGCTGGGCACCTACGAGCAGTACTTC; V: TRBV30; J: TRBJ2-7; D: TRBD1; size: -
CDR3: CASSTRQGAGEQFF; DNA: TGTGCCAGTAGTACGCGACAGGGGGCGGGTGAGCAGTTCTTC; V: TRBV19; J: TRBJ2-1; D: TRBD1; size: few
CDR3: CASSQELAGRAYNEQFF; DNA: TGCGCCAGCAGCCAAGAGCTCGCGGGGAGGGCCTACAATGAGCAGTTCTTC; V: TRBV4-1; J: TRBJ2-1; D: TRBD2; size: -
CDR3: CASSLGQGFYYGYTF; DNA: TGTGCCAGCAGTTTGGGACAGGGATTCTACTATGGCTACACCTTC; V: TRBV28; J: TRBJ1-2; D: TRBD1; size: few
CDR3: CASSLALSGGTQYF; DNA: TGTGCCAGCAGCTTAGCCCTGAGTGGAGGTACGCAGTATTTT; V: TRBV7-2; J: TRBJ2-3; D: -; size: few
CDR3: CASRKGHSSYEQYF; DNA: TGTGCCAGCAGGAAGGGACACTCATCCTACGAGCAGTACTTC; V: TRBV7-2; J: TRBJ2-7; D: -; size: -
CDR3: CASSHDISQETQYF; DNA: TGTGCCAGCAGCCACGACATTTCCCAAGAGACCCAGTACTTC; V: TRBV5-8; J: TRBJ2-5; D: -; size: few
CDR3: CSGGGQGYEQYF; DNA: TGCAGCGGCGGGGGACAGGGGTACGAGCAGTACTTC; V: TRBV29-1; J: TRBJ2-7; D: TRBD1; size: few
CDR3: CASSQDLTGGYPDTQYF; DNA: TGCGCCAGCAGCCAAGATCTCACGGGGGGATACCCAGATACGCAGTATTTT; V: TRBV4-3; J: TRBJ2-3; D: TRBD2; size: -
CDR3: CASSPYGSGGGWTQYF; DNA: TGTGCCAGCAGCCCCTATGGTAGCGGGGGGGGCTGGACCCAGTACTTC; V: TRBV7-2; J: TRBJ2-5; D: TRBD2; size: few
CDR3: CASSYGRTEQYF; DNA: TGTGCCAGCAGTTACGGGAGGACGGAGCAGTACTTC; V: TRBV28; J: TRBJ2-7; D: TRBD2; size: -
CDR3: CASSSTGGKSPLHF; DNA: TGTGCCAGCAGCTCGACAGGGGGCAAATCACCCCTCCACTTT; V: TRBV9; J: TRBJ1-6; D: TRBD1; size: -
CDR3: CASSQGPYNEQFF; DNA: TGCGCCAGCAGCCAGGGCCCTTACAATGAGCAGTTCTTC; V: TRBV4-3; J: TRBJ2-1; D: -; size: few
CDR3: CASSLGQVQFF; DNA: TGTGCCAGCAGCTTGGGGCAAGTGCAGTTCTTC; V: TRBV5-6; J: TRBJ2-1; D: -; size: -
CDR3: CASSQAAQGTRGYTF; DNA: TGCGCCAGCAGCCAAGCGGCTCAGGGGACTAGAGGCTACACCTTC; V: TRBV4-3; J: TRBJ1-2; D: -; size: many